This T cell receptor beta chain derives from a study of blood T cell repertoires in COVID-19. Study details: Samples taken during acute and convalescent COVID-19 were collected in the United States, Italy and Spain. The analysed material was cDNA or gDNA that came from T cells, B-cell-depleted T cells, or PBMCs.

Authors' data handling: Scientists estimated how many nucleated cells there were by amplifying reference gene primers. Repertoires were generated with immunoSEQ multiplex PCR, while TCRdb's copy carries only in-frame clones and drops some. For V, J and clone size, that table is used; D and trimming come from the DNA. The profile covers approximately 280,000 clones, with about 91% appearing a single time and 12% taken by the ten largest. Germline CDR1 SGHNT, CDR2 YYREEE (reference sequence). The ends were cut back, 2 bases at V and 1 base at J, with 10 bases in the middle. The CDR3 runs to 14 residues.

Sequenced sample: peripheral blood. This clonotype was sampled from a woman aged 55 to 70 with acute or convalescent COVID-19. This chain links TRBV5-4 with TRBJ2-7; weak D call: TRBD1 (6 bases). The CDR3 sequence: CASSFDRYSYEQYF. The CDR3 DNA follows: TGTGCCAGCAGCTTTGACAGGTATTCCTACGAGCAGTACTTC.